These 17 T cell receptor beta chains originate from one sample sequenced in a study of CD8+ T cells in alopecia areata. RNA, once extracted, was reverse transcribed into cDNA for use as the sequencing template. The method was immunoSEQ multiplex PCR; TCRdb's version includes in-frame clones alone and lacks a portion of them. Of more than 150,000 clones in the sample, around half are singletons; the top ten hold roughly a fifth. Material: CD8+ T cells sorted from blood, obtained at week 0. These receptors were obtained from a human donor with alopecia areata.

V and J are TRBV14 and TRBJ2-7; 9 bases agree with TRBD1. With 0 bases clipped from V and 0 bases from J, the junction kept 3 bases outside the gene matches. Germline V gene sequence: CDR1 SGHDN, CDR2 FVKESK. The CDR3 covers 16 residues. The CDR3 DNA sequence: TGTGCCAGCAGCCAAGACGGGACAGGGCTCTCCTACGAGCAGTACTTC. Translation gives CASSQDGTGLSYEQYF.

This chain uses TRBV30 with TRBJ2-7; 8 nucleotides align to TRBD1. Germline CDR1 is GTSNPN and CDR2 is SVGIG (reference sequence). The CDR3 length is 14 residues. CDR3 bases: TGTGCGCTGGAAGAGGTGGACAGGGACTACGAGCAGTACTTC. It yields the protein CALEEVDRDYEQYF.

V and J are TRBV9 and TRBJ1-1; the match to TRBD1 covers 10 bases. The trim removed 0 bases at V and 4 bases at J, leaving 3 bases unmatched. The CDR3 covers 15 residues. The germline V gene encodes CDR1 SGDLS and CDR2 YYNGEE. The CDR3: CASSVGQGASTEAFF. The CDR3 nucleotides are TGTGCCAGCAGCGTAGGACAGGGGGCTAGCACTGAAGCTTTCTTT.

The chain couples TRBV30 to TRBJ1-1, with 7 nucleotides matching TRBD1. The CDR3 contains 13 residues. Germline V gene data show CDR1 as GTSNPN and CDR2 as SVGIG (reference sequence). V lost 3 bases, J lost 5 bases, and 6 bases stayed unmatched. DNA for the CDR3: TGTGCCTGGAGAGTACAGGGGAAAACTGAAGCTTTCTTT. Translating it yields CAWRVQGKTEAFF.

This chain joins TRBV19 and TRBJ2-1; D remains ambiguous. CDR1 and CDR2 (germline): LNHDA, SQIVND (reference sequence). The CDR3 has 13 residues. Trimming removed 3 bases at V and 4 bases at J, with 7 bases between. The CDR3 DNA sequence: TGTGCCAGTAGTATCGCTAGTTACAATGAGCAGTTCTTC. This encodes CASSIASYNEQFF. Looking up the rest from reference TRBV19 and TRBJ2-1 gives the full variable domain: DGGITQSPKYLFRKEGQNVTLSCEQNLNHDAMYWYRQDPGQGLRLIYYSQIVNDFQKGDIAEGYSVSREKKESFPLTVTSAQKNPTAFYLCASSIASYNEQFFGPGTRLTVL.

The V call is TRBV2, the J call TRBJ1-2; weak D call: TRBD1 (6 bases). From germline, CDR1 is SNHLY and CDR2 FYNNEI. The CDR3 has 14 residues. V dropped 8 bases and J dropped 6 bases, with 19 bases sitting between them. CDR3 coding DNA: TGTGCCAGCGAATCGTCAGGGGAAAGTAATGGCTACACCTTC. It is translated as CASESSGESNGYTF.

The chain links TRBV27 to TRBJ2-1; TRBD2 matches at 7 bases. CDR3 length: 15 amino acids. CDR1 is MNHEY and CDR2 is SMNVEV in the germline V gene (reference sequence). J gave up 4 bases and V 5 bases, and 8 bases lay outside the gene matches. As DNA, the CDR3 is TGTGCCAGCAGTGTGGGGCTAGCGGCTTACAATGAGCAGTTCTTC. It codes for CASSVGLAAYNEQFF.

This clone occurred once. The chain is built from TRBV5-1 and TRBJ2-7; TRBD1 might be the D (5 bases). The V and J ends lost 1 base and 3 bases respectively, with 14 bases between them. The germline CDR1 and CDR2 sequences are SGHRS and YFSETQ. CDR3 length equals 15 residues. CDR3 in amino acids: CASSLQSPGLYEQYF. The CDR3 bases are TGCGCCAGCAGCTTGCAGTCTCCAGGGCTCTACGAGCAGTACTTC.

The rearrangement links TRBV4-1 to TRBJ2-7; no reliable D call. This CDR3 contains 15 residues. CDR1 is MGHRA, CDR2 YSYEKL, per germline. The germline V and J ends were trimmed by 1 base and 3 bases, with 13 bases remaining between them. CDR3 residues: CASSQVHNGDYEQYF. The CDR3 DNA is TGCGCCAGCAGCCAAGTACATAACGGTGACTACGAGCAGTACTTC.

This chain links TRBV6-6 with TRBJ2-7; unclear D gene. The CDR3 sequence is 14 residues long. With 0 bases removed from V and 0 bases from J, the gap between germline ends came to 6 bases. The germline gives CDR1 MNHNY, CDR2 SVGAGI (reference sequence). CDR3 coding DNA: TGTGCCAGCAGTTACTCCGGACCCTCCTACGAGCAGTACTTC. Its translation is CASSYSGPSYEQYF.

This clone occurred once. The CDR3 reads CASSSQQGSEKLFF. CDR3 bases: TGTGCCAGCAGTTCCCAACAGGGTAGCGAAAAACTGTTTTTT. The chain couples TRBV6-6 to TRBJ1-4; maybe TRBD1 (6 bases). With 4 bases removed from V and 8 bases from J, the gap between germline ends came to 14 bases. Germline V gives CDR1 MNHNY, CDR2 SVGAGI (reference sequence). This CDR3 contains 14 residues.

This chain joins TRBV30 and TRBJ1-2; D may be TRBD1 (5 bases). Germline V gene sequence: CDR1 GTSNPN, CDR2 SVGIG (reference sequence). The V end was cut by 0 bases, the J end by 4 bases, with 15 bases between. The CDR3 totals 15 residues. The DNA for the CDR3 is TGTGCCTGGAGTGTATCCTCAGGGCCTACCTATGGCTACACCTTC. Protein: CAWSVSSGPTYGYTF.

V is TRBV4-3 and J is TRBJ2-2; 7 positions agree with TRBD1. Germline V gene data show CDR1 as LGHNA and CDR2 as YSLEER. J was trimmed by 0 bases and V by 0 bases; bases with no gene match: 1. The CDR3 spans 16 residues. Here the CDR3 DNA reads TGCGCCAGCAGCCAAGACCAGGGGGCGAACACCGGGGAGCTGTTTTTT. Its protein product is CASSQDQGANTGELFF.

This clone was found a few times. The V and J genes are TRBV10-3 and TRBJ1-6; 10 bases agree with TRBD1. This CDR3 is built from 14 residues. Losses at the gene ends were 8 bases for V and 10 bases for J; bases not matched to a gene: 8. Germline values: CDR1 ENHRY, CDR2 SYGVKD. The CDR3 sequence is CAIGGTGEQSPLHF. The CDR3 DNA reads as TGTGCCATCGGTGGGACAGGGGAACAATCACCCCTCCACTTT.

This clone was picked up one time. V is TRBV29-1 and J is TRBJ2-1; 10 nucleotides agree with TRBD2. Trimming removed 7 bases from V and 8 bases from J; junction bases left unmatched: 11. Germline CDR1 and CDR2: SQVTM and ANQGSEA. The CDR3 is 14 residues long. CDR3 in DNA: TGCAGCGCTCCAAGCGGGGGGGTTACGGATGAGCAGTTCTTC. Amino acid sequence: CSAPSGGVTDEQFF.

This clone appeared a few times. The chain carries TRBV7-2 and TRBJ1-4; 10 positions match TRBD1. J gave up 8 bases and V 5 bases, and 8 bases lay outside the gene matches. The CDR3 runs 15 residues. Germline values: CDR1 SGHTA, CDR2 FQGNSA. The CDR3 here is CASSQETGGEEKLFF. Here the CDR3 DNA reads TGTGCCAGCAGCCAAGAGACAGGGGGCGAGGAAAAACTGTTTTTT.

The V and J genes are TRBV13 and TRBJ2-7; no firm D call. Trimming removed 4 bases at V and 7 bases at J, with 11 bases between. The CDR3 consists of 12 residues. Germline V CDR1 and CDR2: PRHDT, FYEKMQ (reference sequence). For the CDR3, the DNA is TGTGCCAGCAGCTCGGAGTCGACAGAGCAGTACTTC. It encodes CASSSESTEQYF.